Following are 25 T cell receptor beta chains from one sample sequenced in a study of T cell responses to AZD1222 COVID-19 vaccine. The repertoire was sequenced with immunoSEQ multiplex PCR; TCRdb's copy has only in-frame clones and lacks some. The sample consists of approximately 110,000 clones, 80% to 90% of them appearing once. The input for sequencing was peripheral blood, taken on day 0 of AZD1222 vaccination. All receptors come from an adult in good health.

This chain uses TRBV12-2 with TRBJ2-1; the table names TRBD2, a call not compared with the DNA. TRBV12-2 corresponds to a pseudogene. CDR3 length: 18 amino acids. CDR3 bases: TGTGCAAGTCGCTTCACAAACCCAAAGGGACTAGCCTACAATGAGCAGTTCTTC. Translating it yields CASRFTNPKGLAYNEQFF.

The CDR3 region is CASSLGRTSGGSWETQYF. In DNA, the CDR3 is TGTGCCAGTAGTCTAGGCCGGACTAGCGGGGGGAGTTGGGAGACCCAGTACTTC. This rearrangement joins TRBV19 to TRBJ2-5, with 14 bases that match TRBD2. The CDR3 has 18 amino acids. Germline V gene data show CDR1 as LNHDA and CDR2 as SQIVND (reference sequence). V dropped 5 bases and J dropped 5; count of bases not matched to a gene: 13.

The chain carries TRBV6-1 and TRBJ1-1; the D gene is possibly TRBD1 (5 bases). V shed 1 base and J shed 0 bases, with 9 bases lying between them. The CDR3 runs to 15 residues. Germline V gene sequence: CDR1 MNHNS, CDR2 SASEGT. The CDR3 DNA follows: TGTGCCAGCAGTGAAGATGGGGACTTGAACACTGAAGCTTTCTTT. Translating gives CASSEDGDLNTEAFF.

This chain links TRBV19 with TRBJ2-7, with no clear D. The V and J ends lost 10 bases and 0 bases respectively, with 10 bases between them. Germline V CDR1 and CDR2: LNHDA, SQIVND (reference sequence). CDR3 length: 12 residues. The CDR3 coding sequence is TGTGCCACGAGCCCTAGCTCCTACGAGCAGTACTTC. Translation gives CATSPSSYEQYF.

J is TRBJ2-2 and V is TRBV19; D is ambiguous. Trimming shortened V by 1 base and J by 4 bases, and 4 bases separated the two germline ends. Germline V gives CDR1 LNHDA, CDR2 SQIVND (reference sequence). The CDR3 has 13 amino acids. The DNA of the CDR3 is TGTGCCAGTAGTATAGTGGCCACCGGGGAGCTGTTTTTT. Amino acids: CASSIVATGELFF.

This chain links TRBV7-2 with TRBJ2-3; TRBD2 matches at 8 bases. Germline CDR1 reads SGHTA; CDR2 reads FQGNSA. There are 14 residues in the CDR3. Unmatched junction bases numbered 4, after V lost 4 bases and J lost 4 bases. The CDR3 reads CASSWRGDADTQYF. CDR3 nucleotide sequence: TGTGCCAGCAGCTGGCGGGGGGACGCAGATACGCAGTATTTT.

The chain is built from TRBV4-2 and TRBJ1-1; D gene ambiguous. There are 16 residues in the CDR3. CDR1 is LGHNA and CDR2 is YNFKEQ in the germline V gene. V lost 4 bases and J 0 bases, leaving 15 bases between the germline ends. CDR3 amino acids: CASSPSSRTVNTEAFF. The CDR3 DNA follows: TGTGCCAGCAGCCCGAGCTCCAGGACGGTGAACACTGAAGCTTTCTTT.

This chain links TRBV27 with TRBJ2-7, with D perhaps matching TRBD2 (5 bases). Germline lookup yields CDR1 MNHEY and CDR2 SMNVEV (reference sequence). This CDR3 has 15 residues. V was trimmed by 6 bases and J by 3 bases, leaving 18 bases between them. The CDR3 DNA is TGTGCCAGCAGCCCCAAAGGACTGAATCTCTACGAGCAGTACTTC. This encodes CASSPKGLNLYEQYF.

V is TRBV4-2 and J is TRBJ2-1; D possibly corresponds to TRBD1 (6 bases). CDR3 length: 17 amino acids. V lost 1 base, J lost 2 bases, and 15 bases lay in between. The germline V gene has CDR1 LGHNA and CDR2 YNFKEQ. CDR3 DNA sequence: TGTGCCAGCAGCCAAGTGCAAGGGGGTAACGCCTACAATGAGCAGTTCTTC. It is translated as CASSQVQGGNAYNEQFF.

V usage is TRBV18 and J usage is TRBJ1-6; a weak D match, TRBD1 (5 bases). This CDR3 is built from 15 residues. V was shortened by 2 bases and J by 9 bases, with 14 bases between the two germline ends. Germline CDR1 is KGHSH and CDR2 is LQKENI. The CDR3 loop reads CASSPTDDGGSPLHF. The CDR3 bases are TGTGCCAGCTCACCAACAGATGATGGGGGTTCACCCCTCCACTTT.

J is TRBJ2-1 and V is TRBV3-1 (or the pseudogene TRBV3-2), with unresolved D. V was clipped by 1 base and J by 0 bases, with 4 bases between them. Germline CDR1 and CDR2: LGHDT and YNNKEL (reference sequence). The CDR3 is 14 residues long. The CDR3 reads CASSQASSYNEQFF. DNA of the CDR3: TGTGCCAGCAGCCAAGCAAGCTCCTACAATGAGCAGTTCTTC.

The V gene is TRBV6-5, the J gene TRBJ2-7; D is unresolved. The V end lost 0 bases, the J end lost 5 bases, and 2 bases lay between the germline ends. This CDR3 has 11 residues. The germline V gene encodes CDR1 MNHEY and CDR2 SVGAGI. The CDR3, as DNA: TGTGCCAGCAGTTACTCGAACGAGCAGTACTTC. It is translated as CASSYSNEQYF.

The chain links TRBV7-8 to TRBJ1-2; D gene unclear. Germline CDR1 reads SGHVS; CDR2 reads FQNEAQ. This CDR3 is 15 amino acids long. The V gene lost 2 bases and the J gene lost 4 bases, with 14 bases spanning the gap. CDR3 DNA sequence: TGTGCCAGCAGCTTAAAACTGGTAGAGGGCTATGGCTACACCTTC. Translation gives CASSLKLVEGYGYTF.

This clone has more than one count but fewer than ten. This chain links TRBV10-3 with TRBJ2-7; D is uncertain. Germline lookup yields CDR1 ENHRY and CDR2 SYGVKD. Between the trimmed V and J ends, which lost 6 bases and 6 bases, there was a span of 12 bases. The CDR3 covers 12 residues. The CDR3 DNA reads TGTGCCATCAGCCAGGCAGGAGTCGAGCAGTACTTC. Translated, it gives CAISQAGVEQYF.

The V and J genes are TRBV12-3 or TRBV12-4 and TRBJ2-7; D uncertain. Trimming shortened V by 1 base and J by 1 base, and 5 bases separated the two germline ends. The CDR3 is made up of 13 amino acids. DNA of the CDR3: TGTGCCAGCAGTTTAGGACCGTCCTACGAGCAGTACTTC. Amino acids: CASSLGPSYEQYF.

This chain uses TRBV12-3 or TRBV12-4 with TRBJ1-1; D call uncertain. CDR3 length: 13 amino acids. The V end lost 6 bases, the J end lost 8 bases, and 16 bases lay between the germline ends. CDR3 sequence (DNA): TGTGCCAGCAGCTCCGGACGTAAAGGAGAAGCTTTCTTT. As protein: CASSSGRKGEAFF.

The rearrangement joins TRBV7-8 to TRBJ1-2; 7 bases align to TRBD1. The V gene's germline CDR1 is SGHVS and CDR2 FQNEAQ. CDR3 size: 14 residues. J was trimmed by 6 bases and V by 2 bases; bases with no gene match: 6. The CDR3 sequence is CASSLFEGANGYTF. The CDR3 nucleotides are TGTGCCAGCAGCTTATTTGAGGGGGCGAATGGCTACACCTTC.

This chain joins TRBV4-2 and TRBJ2-7; 8 nucleotides align to TRBD1. The CDR3 is made up of 14 amino acids. Germline V gene sequence: CDR1 LGHNA, CDR2 YNFKEQ. With V trimmed by 4 bases and J by 0 bases, 2 bases remained unmatched. In DNA form, the CDR3 reads TGTGCCAGCAGCCCCGGGACAGGCTCCTACGAGCAGTACTTC. It translates to CASSPGTGSYEQYF.

The rearrangement uses TRBV7-9 and TRBJ2-5; the D gene could be TRBD1 or TRBD2 (5 bases each). V shed 5 bases and J shed 5 bases, with 24 bases lying between them. CDR1 and CDR2 (germline): SEHNR, FQNEAQ (reference sequence). The length of the CDR3 is 17 residues. This CDR3 is CASSPIPGAKSGETQYF. The DNA for the CDR3 is TGTGCCAGCAGCCCCATCCCCGGGGCTAAGTCGGGTGAGACCCAGTACTTC.

The V call is TRBV6-5, the J call TRBJ1-2, with 8 bases aligning to TRBD1. The germline CDR1 and CDR2 sequences are MNHEY and SVGAGI. The CDR3 is made up of 13 amino acids. The junction had 8 bases not matched to a gene; V was cut back by 6 bases and J by 8 bases. CDR3 protein: CASSQDRAEGYTF. The CDR3 nucleotides are TGTGCCAGCAGCCAGGACAGGGCGGAGGGCTACACCTTC.

The chain couples TRBV6-2 or TRBV6-3 to TRBJ1-2, with D possibly TRBD1 on 5 matching bases. The CDR3 sequence is 15 residues long. Per germline, CDR1 MNHEY and CDR2 SVGEGT. Trimming took off 0 bases at V and 4 bases at J, with 12 bases between the two ends. The CDR3 reads CASSYSNSGPYGYTF. The CDR3 DNA reads as TGTGCCAGCAGTTACTCGAATTCAGGGCCCTATGGCTACACCTTC.

CDR3 amino acids: CASSPRQRHSSYEQYF. The CDR3 DNA follows: TGTGCCAGCAGCCCCAGACAGCGACATAGCTCCTACGAGCAGTACTTC. The V gene is TRBV7-2, the J gene TRBJ2-7, with D possibly matching TRBD1 (5 bases). V was pared by 5 bases and J by 0 bases, with 17 bases between. This CDR3 has 16 residues. Looked up from germline, CDR1 is SGHTA and CDR2 is FQGNSA.

Regarding this clone: A junction boundary mismatches the germline segment, possibly from a read error. The chain recombines TRBV3-1 (or the pseudogene TRBV3-2) with TRBJ1-2, with 7 bases that match TRBD1. Looked up from germline, CDR1 is LGHDT and CDR2 is YNNKEL (reference sequence). This CDR3 contains 13 residues. The CDR3, as DNA: TGTGCCAGCAGCCAAGATGTAAGGGGGCAGTCCAACTTC. It specifies CASSQDVRGQSNF.

J is TRBJ1-2 and V is TRBV19, with 8 bases identical to TRBD1. Per germline, CDR1 LNHDA and CDR2 SQIVND (reference sequence). Trimming removed 9 bases from V and 4 bases from J; junction bases left unmatched: 10. The CDR3 sequence is 14 residues long. DNA of the CDR3: TGTGCCAGCTGGCGGACAGGGCAGAGCTATGGCTACACCTTC. The encoded protein is CASWRTGQSYGYTF.

V and J are TRBV11-2 and TRBJ2-2; no clear D. Germline-derived CDR1 and CDR2 are SGHAT and FQNNGV. The CDR3 contains 13 residues. Trimming took 5 bases from V and 7 from J, leaving 11 bases between them. The DNA for the CDR3 is TGTGCCAGCAGCCGATATGGGGACGGGGAGCTGTTTTTT. Translating gives CASSRYGDGELFF.